This T cell receptor (beta chain) was recorded in a study of CD8 T cells in ankylosing spondylitis. Study-level results: Earlier authors reported some of these motif variants in reactive arthritis synovial fluid and blood. The study identified a TCR beta motif of under ten highly homologous variants that appeared characteristic of ankylosing spondylitis blood.

This clonotype was counted only a few times. Its antigen is unidentified. The V gene lost 11 bases and the J gene lost 2 bases, with 16 bases spanning the gap. Germline V lookup: CDR1 ENHRY, CDR2 SYGVKD. The CDR3 has 14 residues. TCR beta libraries were made by quantitative 5'-RACE with molecular barcodes. TCRdb independently ran MiXCR on the 5' RACE reads; one entry per CDR3 protein. The table lists more than 200,000 distinct CDR3 sequences, 20% to 30% of them singletons. The rearrangement uses TRBV10-3 and TRBJ2-1; D possibly uses TRBD1 or TRBD2 (5 bases each). The origin of this receptor is a male donor with ankylosing spondylitis or in good health (not recorded which). What was sequenced was blood, either unsorted or a sorted T cell fraction (not recorded which). The CDR3 DNA sequence: TGTGCCCCCTCTTGGGGGATCCCCTACAATGAGCAGTTCTTC. Its translation is CAPSWGIPYNEQFF.